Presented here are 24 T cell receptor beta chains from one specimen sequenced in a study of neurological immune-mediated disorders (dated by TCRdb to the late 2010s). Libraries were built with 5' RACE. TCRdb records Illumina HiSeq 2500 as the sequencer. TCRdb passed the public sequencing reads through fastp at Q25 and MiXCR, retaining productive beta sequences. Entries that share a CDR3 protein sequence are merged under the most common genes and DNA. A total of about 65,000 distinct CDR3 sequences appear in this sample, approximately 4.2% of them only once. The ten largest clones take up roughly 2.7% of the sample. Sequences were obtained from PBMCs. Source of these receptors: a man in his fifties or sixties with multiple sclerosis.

The CDR3 loop reads CSAQQGRSTEAFF. The CDR3 DNA follows: TGCAGCGCACAACAGGGGAGGAGCACTGAAGCTTTCTTT. The rearrangement uses TRBV20-1 and TRBJ1-1; 7 bases are shared with TRBD1. In germline, CDR1 is DFQATT, CDR2 SNEGSKA (reference sequence). The CDR3 is made up of 13 amino acids.

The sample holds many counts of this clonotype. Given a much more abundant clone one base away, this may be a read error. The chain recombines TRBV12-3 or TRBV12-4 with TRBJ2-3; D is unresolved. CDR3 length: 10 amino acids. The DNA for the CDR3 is TGTGCCAGAAGTTTCGATACGCAGTATTTT. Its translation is CARSFDTQYF.

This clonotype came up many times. The CDR3 sequence is CASSLSPITNGNEQFF. CDR3 bases: TGTGCCAGCAGCTTAAGTCCCATTACAAACGGGAATGAGCAGTTCTTC. The gene calls are TRBV7-6 and TRBJ2-1; unclear D gene. Trimming removed 2 bases from V and 7 bases from J, with 18 bases in between. The CDR3 runs 16 residues. In germline, CDR1 is SGHVS, CDR2 FNYEAQ. The variable domain in full, with the rest retrieved from reference TRBV7-6 and TRBJ2-1, is GAGVSQSPRYKVTKRGQDVALRCDPISGHVSLYWYRQALGQGPEFLTYFNYEAQQDKSGLPNDRFSAERPEGSISTLTIQRTEQRDSAMYRCASSLSPITNGNEQFFGPGTRLTVL.

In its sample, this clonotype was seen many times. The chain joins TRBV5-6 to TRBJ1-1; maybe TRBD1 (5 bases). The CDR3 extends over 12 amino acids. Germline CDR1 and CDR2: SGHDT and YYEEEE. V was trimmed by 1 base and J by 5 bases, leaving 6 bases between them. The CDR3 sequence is CASSLRGTEAFF. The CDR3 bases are TGTGCCAGCAGCTTGCGGGGGACTGAAGCTTTCTTT.

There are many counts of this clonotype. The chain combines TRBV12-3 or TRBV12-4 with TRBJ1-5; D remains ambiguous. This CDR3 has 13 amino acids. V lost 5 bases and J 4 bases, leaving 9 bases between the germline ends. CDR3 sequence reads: CASSSRENQPQHF. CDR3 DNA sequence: TGTGCCAGCAGTAGCCGGGAGAATCAGCCCCAGCATTTT.

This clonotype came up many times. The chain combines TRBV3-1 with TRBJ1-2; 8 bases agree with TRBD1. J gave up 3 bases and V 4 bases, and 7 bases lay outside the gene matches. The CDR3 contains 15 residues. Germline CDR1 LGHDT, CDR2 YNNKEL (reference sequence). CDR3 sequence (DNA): TGTGCCAGCAGCCGAGGCGGGACAGGAGACTATGGCTACACCTTC. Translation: CASSRGGTGDYGYTF.

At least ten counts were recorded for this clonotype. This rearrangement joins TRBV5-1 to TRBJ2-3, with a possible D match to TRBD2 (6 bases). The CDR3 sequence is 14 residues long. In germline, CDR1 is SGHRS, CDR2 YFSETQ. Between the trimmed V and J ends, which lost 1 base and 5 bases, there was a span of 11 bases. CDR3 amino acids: CASSLLAEGDTQYF. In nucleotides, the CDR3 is TGCGCCAGCAGCTTGTTAGCGGAGGGAGATACGCAGTATTTT.

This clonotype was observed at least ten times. CDR3: CASGGLAGVSDTQYF. In DNA form, the CDR3 reads TGCGCCAGCGGGGGACTAGCGGGCGTGTCAGATACGCAGTATTTT. The genes are TRBV10-2 and TRBJ2-3; 12 bases are a match to TRBD2. Losses at the gene ends were 8 bases for V and 4 bases for J; bases not matched to a gene: 7. The CDR3 covers 15 residues. CDR1 is WSHSY, CDR2 SAAADI, per germline.

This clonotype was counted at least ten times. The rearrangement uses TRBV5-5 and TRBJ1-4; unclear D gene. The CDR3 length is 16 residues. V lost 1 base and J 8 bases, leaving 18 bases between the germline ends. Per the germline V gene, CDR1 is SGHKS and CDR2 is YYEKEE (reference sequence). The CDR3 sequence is CASSLRGDNLGEKLFF. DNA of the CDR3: TGTGCCAGCAGCTTGAGAGGTGACAACCTTGGCGAAAAACTGTTTTTT.

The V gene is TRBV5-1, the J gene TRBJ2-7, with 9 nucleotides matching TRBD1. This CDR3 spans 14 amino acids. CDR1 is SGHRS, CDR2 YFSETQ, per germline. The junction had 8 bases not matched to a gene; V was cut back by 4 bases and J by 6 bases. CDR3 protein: CASSLGQGGFEQYF. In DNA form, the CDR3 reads TGCGCCAGCAGCCTGGGACAGGGAGGTTTCGAGCAGTACTTC. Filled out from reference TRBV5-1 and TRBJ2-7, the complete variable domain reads KAGVTQTPRYLIKTRGQQVTLSCSPISGHRSVSWYQQTPGQGLQFLFEYFSETQRNKGNFPGRFSGRQFSNSRSEMNVSTLELGDSALYLCASSLGQGGFEQYFGPGTRLTVT.

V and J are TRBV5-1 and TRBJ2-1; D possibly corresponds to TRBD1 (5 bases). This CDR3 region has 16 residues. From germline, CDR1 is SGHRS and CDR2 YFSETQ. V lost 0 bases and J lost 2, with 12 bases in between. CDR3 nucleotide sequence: TGCGCCAGCAGCTTGGGGGGCTATCCAGCCTACAATGAGCAGTTCTTC. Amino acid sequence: CASSLGGYPAYNEQFF.

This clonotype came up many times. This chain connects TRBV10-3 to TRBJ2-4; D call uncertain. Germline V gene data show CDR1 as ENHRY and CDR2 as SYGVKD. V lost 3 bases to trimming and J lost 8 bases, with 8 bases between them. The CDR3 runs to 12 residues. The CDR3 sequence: CAISDGFDIQYF. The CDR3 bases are TGTGCCATCAGTGATGGGTTTGACATTCAGTACTTC.

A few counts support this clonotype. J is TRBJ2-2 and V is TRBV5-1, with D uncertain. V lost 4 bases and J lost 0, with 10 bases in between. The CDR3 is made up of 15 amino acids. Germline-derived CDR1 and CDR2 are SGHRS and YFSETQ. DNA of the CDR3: TGCGCCAGCAGCCGGCGCCTTCCGAACACCGGGGAGCTGTTTTTT. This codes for CASSRRLPNTGELFF.

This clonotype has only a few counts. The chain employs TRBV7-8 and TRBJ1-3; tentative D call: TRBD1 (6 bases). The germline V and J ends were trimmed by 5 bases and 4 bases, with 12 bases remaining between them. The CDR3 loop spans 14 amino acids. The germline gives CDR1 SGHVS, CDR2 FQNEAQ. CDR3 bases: TGTGCCAGCAGCAACCGGAGGGGGGGAAACACCATATATTTT. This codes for CASSNRRGGNTIYF.

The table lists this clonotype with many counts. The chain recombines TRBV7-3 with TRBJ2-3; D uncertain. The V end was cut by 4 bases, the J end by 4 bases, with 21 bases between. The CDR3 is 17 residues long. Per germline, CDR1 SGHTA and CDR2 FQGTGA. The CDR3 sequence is CASSSGRGPPLADTQYF. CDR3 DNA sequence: TGTGCCAGCAGCTCTGGAAGAGGACCCCCCTTGGCAGATACGCAGTATTTT. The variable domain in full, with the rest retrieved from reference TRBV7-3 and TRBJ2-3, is GAGVSQTPSNKVTEKGKYVELRCDPISGHTALYWYRQSLGQGPEFLIYFQGTGAADDSGLPNDRFFAVRPEGSVSTLKIQRTERGDSAVYLCASSSGRGPPLADTQYFGPGTRLTVL.

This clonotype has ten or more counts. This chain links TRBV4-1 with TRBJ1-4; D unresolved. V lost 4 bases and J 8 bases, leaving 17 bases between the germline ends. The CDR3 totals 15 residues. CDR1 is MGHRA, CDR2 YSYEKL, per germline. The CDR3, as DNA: TGCGCCAGCAGCCCAATATGGACTAGTTGGGAAAAACTGTTTTTT. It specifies CASSPIWTSWEKLFF.

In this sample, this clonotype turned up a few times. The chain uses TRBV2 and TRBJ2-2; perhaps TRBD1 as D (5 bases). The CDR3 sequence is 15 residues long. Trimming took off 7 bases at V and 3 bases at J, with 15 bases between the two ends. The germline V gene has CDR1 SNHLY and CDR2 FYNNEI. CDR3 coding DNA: TGTGCCAGCACCTTGTGGACACTTTACACCGGGGAGCTGTTTTTT. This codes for CASTLWTLYTGELFF.

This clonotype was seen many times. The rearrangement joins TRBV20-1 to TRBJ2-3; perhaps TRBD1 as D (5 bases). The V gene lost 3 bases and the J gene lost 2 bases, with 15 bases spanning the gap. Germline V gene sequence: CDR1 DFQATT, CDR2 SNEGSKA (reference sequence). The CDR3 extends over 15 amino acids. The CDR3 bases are TGCAGTGCTAGGTCAGGGTCAAAAGCCACAGATACGCAGTATTTT. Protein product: CSARSGSKATDTQYF.

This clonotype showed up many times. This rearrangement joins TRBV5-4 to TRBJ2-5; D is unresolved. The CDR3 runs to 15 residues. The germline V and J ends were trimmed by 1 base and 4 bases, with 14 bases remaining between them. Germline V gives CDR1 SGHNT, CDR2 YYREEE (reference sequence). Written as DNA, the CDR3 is TGTGCCAGCAGCTTGTCTTGGGGATCCTCAGAGACCCAGTACTTC. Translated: CASSLSWGSSETQYF.

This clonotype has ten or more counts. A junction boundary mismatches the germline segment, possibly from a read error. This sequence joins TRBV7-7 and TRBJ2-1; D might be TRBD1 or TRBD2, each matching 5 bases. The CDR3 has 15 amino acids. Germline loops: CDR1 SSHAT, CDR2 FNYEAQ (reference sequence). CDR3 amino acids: CASSLAPAGIDEQFF. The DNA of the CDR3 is TGTGCTAGCAGCTTAGCGCCGGCAGGGATAGATGAGCAGTTCTTC.

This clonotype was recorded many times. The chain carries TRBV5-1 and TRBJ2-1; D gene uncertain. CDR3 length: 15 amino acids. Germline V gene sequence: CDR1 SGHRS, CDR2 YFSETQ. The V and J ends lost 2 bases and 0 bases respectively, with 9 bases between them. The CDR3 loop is CASSFVSSSYNEQFF. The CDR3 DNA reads TGCGCCAGCAGCTTCGTCAGCAGCTCCTACAATGAGCAGTTCTTC.

The CDR3 DNA reads as TGCGCCAGCAGCTGGGACAGGGTGGCTGGGGCCAACGTCCTGACTTTC. This codes for CASSWDRVAGANVLTF. The rearrangement links TRBV5-1 to TRBJ2-6, with 9 nucleotides matching TRBD1. V was clipped by 3 bases and J by 2 bases; unmatched bases: 3. CDR1 is SGHRS, CDR2 YFSETQ, per germline. The CDR3 extends over 16 amino acids.

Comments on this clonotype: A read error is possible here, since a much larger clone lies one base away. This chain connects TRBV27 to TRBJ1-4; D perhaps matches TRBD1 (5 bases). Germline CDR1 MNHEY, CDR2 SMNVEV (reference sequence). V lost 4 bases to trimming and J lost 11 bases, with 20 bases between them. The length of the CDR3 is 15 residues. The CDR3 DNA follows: TGTGCCAGCAGTTCGGACCCGAGAGGGGTTGACAAACTGTTTTTT. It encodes CASSSDPRGVDKLFF.

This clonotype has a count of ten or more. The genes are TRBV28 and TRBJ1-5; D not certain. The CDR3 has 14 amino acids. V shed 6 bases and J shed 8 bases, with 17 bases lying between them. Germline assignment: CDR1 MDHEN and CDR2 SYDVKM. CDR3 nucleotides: TGTGCCAGCAGCCCTGGGGTCCCGGGGAAGCCCCAGCATTTT. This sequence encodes CASSPGVPGKPQHF.